This is a list of T cell receptor beta chains from one sample in a study of identical twins. MiXCR was run by TCRdb on the 5' RACE reads, yielding one entry per CDR3 protein. The sample yields some 250,000 distinct CDR3 sequences, 5.5% to 7.5% seen once. These data were also filed under a second study, of T cells expressing NK-cell markers.

Sequencing input: CD8+ T cells sorted from blood. These receptors were obtained from a woman under 30 in good health. Each CDR3 is given with its conserved first and last residue. A clone size is listed for some rows: how often the clone was seen (once, few, many), or a class if it is expanded.

TRBJ2-1	.	TRBV7-8	CASSLGSRGGPFDEQFF
TRBJ2-7	.	TRBV7-8	CASSWARAYEQYF
TRBJ2-7	many	TRBV6-1	CASSPSRSYEQYF
TRBJ2-7	.	TRBV6-1	CASSPMGQGAFEQYF
TRBJ2-3	many	TRBV7-9	CASSLGRKDTQYF
TRBJ1-1	few	TRBV3-1	CASSEGANAFF
TRBJ2-1	few	TRBV5-4	CASRTSENNEQFF
TRBJ2-3	many	TRBV4-2	CASSPGLAGGPSTDTQYF
TRBJ1-1	few	TRBV5-1	CASSAFFRGLTEAFF
TRBJ2-2	few	TRBV7-8	CASSPFDRLGGTGELFF
TRBJ2-1	few	TRBV9	CASSATSGGRPNEQFF
TRBJ2-7	few	TRBV14	CASSHVGGWDEQYF
TRBJ2-2	.	TRBV14	CASSPRRTRGGTGELFF
TRBJ1-4	.	TRBV11-3	CASSPAKRGPSTNEKLFF
TRBJ2-1	many	TRBV3-1	CASSQDRARRSSYNEQFF